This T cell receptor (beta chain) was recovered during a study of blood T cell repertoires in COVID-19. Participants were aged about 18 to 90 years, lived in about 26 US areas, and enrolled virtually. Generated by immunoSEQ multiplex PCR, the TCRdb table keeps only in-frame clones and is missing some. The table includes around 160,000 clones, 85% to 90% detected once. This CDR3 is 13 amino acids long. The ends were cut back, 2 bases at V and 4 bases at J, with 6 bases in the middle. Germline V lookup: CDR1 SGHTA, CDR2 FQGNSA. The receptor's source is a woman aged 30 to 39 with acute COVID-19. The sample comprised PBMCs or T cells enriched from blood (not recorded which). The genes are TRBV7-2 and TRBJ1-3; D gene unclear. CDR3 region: CASSLQAGNTIYF. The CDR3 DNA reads TGTGCCAGCAGCTTACAGGCCGGAAACACCATATATTTT.